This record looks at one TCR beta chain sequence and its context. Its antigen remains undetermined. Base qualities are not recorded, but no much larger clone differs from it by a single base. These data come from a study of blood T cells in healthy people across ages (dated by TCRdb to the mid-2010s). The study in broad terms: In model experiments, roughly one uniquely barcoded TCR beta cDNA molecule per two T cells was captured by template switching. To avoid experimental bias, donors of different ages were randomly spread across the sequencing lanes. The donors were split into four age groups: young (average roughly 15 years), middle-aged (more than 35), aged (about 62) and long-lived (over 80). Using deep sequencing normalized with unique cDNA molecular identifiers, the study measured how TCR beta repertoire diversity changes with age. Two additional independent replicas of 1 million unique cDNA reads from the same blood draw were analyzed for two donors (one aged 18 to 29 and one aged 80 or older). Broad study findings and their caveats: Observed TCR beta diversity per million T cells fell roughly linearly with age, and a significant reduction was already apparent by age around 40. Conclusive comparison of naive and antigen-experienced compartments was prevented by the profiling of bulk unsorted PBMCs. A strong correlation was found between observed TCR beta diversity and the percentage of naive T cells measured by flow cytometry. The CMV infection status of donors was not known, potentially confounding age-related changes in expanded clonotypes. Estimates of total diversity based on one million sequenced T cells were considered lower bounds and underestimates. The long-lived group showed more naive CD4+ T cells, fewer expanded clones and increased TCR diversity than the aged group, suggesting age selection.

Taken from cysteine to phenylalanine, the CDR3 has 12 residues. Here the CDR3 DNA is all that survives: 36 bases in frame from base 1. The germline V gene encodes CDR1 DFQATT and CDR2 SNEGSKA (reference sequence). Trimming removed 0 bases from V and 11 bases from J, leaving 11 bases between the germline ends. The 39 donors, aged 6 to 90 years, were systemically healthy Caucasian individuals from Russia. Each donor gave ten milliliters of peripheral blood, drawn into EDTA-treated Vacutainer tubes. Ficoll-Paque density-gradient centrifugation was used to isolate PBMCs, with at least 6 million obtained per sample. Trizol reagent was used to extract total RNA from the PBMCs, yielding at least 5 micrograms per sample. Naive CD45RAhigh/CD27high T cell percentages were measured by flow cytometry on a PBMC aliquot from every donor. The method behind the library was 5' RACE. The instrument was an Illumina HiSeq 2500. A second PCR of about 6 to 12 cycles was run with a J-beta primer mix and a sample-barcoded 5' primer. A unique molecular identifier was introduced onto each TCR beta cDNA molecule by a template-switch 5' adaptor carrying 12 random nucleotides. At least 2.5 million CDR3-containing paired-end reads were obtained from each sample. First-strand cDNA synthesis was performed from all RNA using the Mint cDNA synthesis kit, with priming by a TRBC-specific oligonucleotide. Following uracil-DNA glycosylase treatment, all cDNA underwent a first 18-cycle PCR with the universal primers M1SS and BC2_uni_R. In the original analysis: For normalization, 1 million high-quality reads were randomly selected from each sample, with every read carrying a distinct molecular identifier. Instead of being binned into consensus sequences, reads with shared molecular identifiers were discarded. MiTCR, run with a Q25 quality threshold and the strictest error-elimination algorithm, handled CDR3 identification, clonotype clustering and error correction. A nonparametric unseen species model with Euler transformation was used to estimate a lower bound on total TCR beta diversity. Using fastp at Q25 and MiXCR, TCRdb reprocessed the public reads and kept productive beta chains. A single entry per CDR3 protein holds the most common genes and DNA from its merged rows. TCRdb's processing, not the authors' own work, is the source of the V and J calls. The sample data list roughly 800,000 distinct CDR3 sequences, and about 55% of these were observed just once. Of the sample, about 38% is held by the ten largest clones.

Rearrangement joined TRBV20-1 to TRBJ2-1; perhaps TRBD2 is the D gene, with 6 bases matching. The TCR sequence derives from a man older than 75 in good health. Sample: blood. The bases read TGCAGTGCTAGAGATACTAGCCGGCAGCAGTTCTTC. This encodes CSARDTSRQQFF.